The 30 T cell receptor beta chains below come from one sample, sequenced in a study of T cell responses to AZD1222 COVID-19 vaccine. The method was immunoSEQ multiplex PCR; TCRdb's version includes in-frame clones alone and lacks a portion of them. Of under 150,000 clones listed, roughly 90% were seen once; the top ten hold approximately 3%. The specimen comprised peripheral blood, sampled on day 0 of AZD1222 vaccination. Receptors originate from an adult in good health.

The rearrangement links TRBV9 to TRBJ2-1; unclear D gene. Trimming cost V 0 bases and J 1 base, with 2 bases left between them. Germline loops: CDR1 SGDLS, CDR2 YYNGEE. The CDR3 is 13 residues long. The CDR3 here is CASSVESYNEQFF. CDR3 nucleotides: TGTGCCAGCAGCGTAGAATCCTACAATGAGCAGTTCTTC.

The chain links TRBV9 to TRBJ2-7, with TRBD1 as a possible D gene (6 bases). The CDR3 consists of 14 residues. V was trimmed by 4 bases and J by 0 bases, leaving 11 bases between them. From germline, CDR1 is SGDLS and CDR2 YYNGEE. The CDR3 DNA follows: TGTGCCAGCAGCCCTGGGGACAACTCCTACGAGCAGTACTTC. This sequence encodes CASSPGDNSYEQYF.

The chain combines TRBV9 with TRBJ2-1; 8 nucleotides agree with TRBD2. The germline gives CDR1 SGDLS, CDR2 YYNGEE. The V segment lost 3 bases and the J segment 3 bases; nucleotides outside the gene matches: 5. This CDR3 comprises 15 residues. CDR3 residues: CASSATSGNYNEQFF. The CDR3 bases are TGTGCCAGCAGCGCCACTAGCGGTAACTACAATGAGCAGTTCTTC.

The genes are TRBV23-1 and TRBJ1-5; 10 positions match TRBD1. TRBV23-1 is annotated as an ORF whose role is uncertain. The CDR3 loop spans 16 amino acids. After removal of 3 bases from V and 5 bases from J, the junction contained 7 bases not matched to a gene. Here the CDR3 DNA reads TGCGCCAGCAGTCACCGTTTGACAGGGGGCGATCAGCCCCAGCATTTT. Translating gives CASSHRLTGGDQPQHF.

The rearrangement links TRBV14 to TRBJ1-1; D is undetermined. The V end lost 2 bases, the J end lost 1 base, and 8 bases lay between the germline ends. Germline-derived CDR1 and CDR2 are SGHDN and FVKESK. This CDR3 has 14 amino acids. The CDR3 coding sequence is TGTGCCAGCAGCCAAACCAACAGGAACACTGAAGCTTTCTTT. It is translated as CASSQTNRNTEAFF.

This clone was detected only a few times. This chain links TRBV14 with TRBJ2-7, with D hard to call. Looked up from germline, CDR1 is SGHDN and CDR2 is FVKESK. Trimming cost V 0 bases and J 7 bases, with 10 bases left between them. The CDR3 extends over 13 amino acids. CDR3 DNA: TGTGCCAGCAGCCAAGATAGTCGGCGGGAGCAGTACTTC. Protein product: CASSQDSRREQYF.

The gene calls are TRBV5-1 and TRBJ2-2; 7 nucleotides agree with TRBD1. J was trimmed by 6 bases and V by 0 bases; bases with no gene match: 11. Germline CDR1 is SGHRS and CDR2 is YFSETQ. The CDR3 covers 17 residues. CDR3: CASSLVTGATKSGELFF. CDR3 sequence (DNA): TGCGCCAGCAGCTTGGTAACAGGGGCTACTAAATCCGGGGAGCTGTTTTTT.

The CDR3 reads CASSLLSTTATSGANVLTF. CDR3 DNA sequence: TGCGCCAGCAGCTTGCTATCGACAACGGCCACCTCTGGGGCCAACGTCCTGACTTTC. J is TRBJ2-6 and V is TRBV5-1; D is unclear. The V gene's germline CDR1 is SGHRS and CDR2 YFSETQ. The ends were cut back, 1 base at V and 0 bases at J, with 17 bases in the middle. This CDR3 is 19 amino acids long.

The rearrangement links TRBV4-3 to TRBJ1-1, with D perhaps TRBD1 (6 bases). CDR3 length: 18 amino acids. Trimming left V 0 bases short and J 0 bases short, with 17 bases between. The germline CDR1 and CDR2 sequences are LGHNA and YSLEER. The CDR3 reads CASSQDRGLTGMNTEAFF. Here the CDR3 DNA reads TGCGCCAGCAGCCAAGACCGGGGACTAACAGGGATGAACACTGAAGCTTTCTTT.

This chain links TRBV20-1 with TRBJ2-7; possible D gene TRBD1, 5 bases. Germline lookup yields CDR1 DFQATT and CDR2 SNEGSKA (reference sequence). This CDR3 spans 11 amino acids. V was pared by 1 base and J by 5 bases, with 6 bases between. CDR3 DNA: TGCAGTGCTAGAGTACAGGACGAGCAGTACTTC. Amino acid sequence: CSARVQDEQYF.

The rearrangement joins TRBV5-1 to TRBJ1-4; 12 bases agree with TRBD1. With 4 bases clipped from V and 6 bases from J, the junction kept 4 bases outside the gene matches. Germline loops: CDR1 SGHRS, CDR2 YFSETQ. The CDR3 is made up of 15 amino acids. The chain's CDR3 is CASSSGTGGDEKLFF. The CDR3 DNA sequence: TGCGCCAGCAGCAGCGGGACAGGGGGCGATGAAAAACTGTTTTTT.

The rearrangement uses TRBV15 and TRBJ2-1; 14 positions match TRBD2. This CDR3 is 18 amino acids long. Germline-derived CDR1 and CDR2 are LNHNV and YYDKDF (reference sequence). Trimming cost V 2 bases and J 4 bases; bases outside gene matches: 7. CDR3 sequence: CATSRRGLAGVGYNEQFF. The CDR3 DNA reads TGTGCCACCAGCAGAAGGGGACTAGCGGGAGTAGGGTACAATGAGCAGTTCTTC.

The J gene is TRBJ2-7, the V gene TRBV6-1; TRBD1 matches 9 bases. CDR1 MNHNS and CDR2 SASEGT come from the germline V gene. The V and J ends lost 3 bases and 3 bases, in that order; junction bases with no gene match: 6. This CDR3 has 15 amino acids. Here the CDR3 DNA reads TGTGCCAGCAGTGACCGGGACAGGGCTTACTACGAGCAGTACTTC. This gives the protein CASSDRDRAYYEQYF.

V usage is TRBV3-1 (or the pseudogene TRBV3-2) and J usage is TRBJ1-2, with TRBD1 as a possible D gene (6 bases). The CDR3 contains 14 residues. CDR1 and CDR2 from the germline V gene are LGHDT and YNNKEL (reference sequence). Between the trimmed V and J ends, which lost 3 bases and 2 bases, there was a span of 10 bases. The CDR3 DNA reads as TGTGCCAGCAGCCATATGGGGGGCAACTATGGCTACACCTTC. This translates into CASSHMGGNYGYTF.

The chain employs TRBV4-3 and TRBJ1-2, with TRBD1 as a possible D gene (5 bases). The CDR3 covers 15 residues. V was pared by 0 bases and J by 2 bases, with 10 bases between. CDR1 and CDR2 (germline): LGHNA, YSLEER. The CDR3 bases are TGCGCCAGCAGCCAAGATCTGGGGGGAAACTATGGCTACACCTTC. The encoded protein is CASSQDLGGNYGYTF.

The chain recombines TRBV5-1 with TRBJ1-1, with D possibly TRBD1 on 6 matching bases. The CDR3 totals 14 residues. Germline CDR1 is SGHRS and CDR2 is YFSETQ. Trimming shortened V by 4 bases and J by 5 bases, and 15 bases separated the two germline ends. The CDR3 loop is CASSPNRERTEAFF. Written as DNA, the CDR3 is TGCGCCAGCAGCCCTAACAGGGAGCGGACTGAAGCTTTCTTT.

V gene TRBV6-5 combines with J gene TRBJ1-2; unclear D gene. This CDR3 comprises 12 residues. The germline gives CDR1 MNHEY, CDR2 SVGAGI. The V gene lost 7 bases and the J gene lost 3 bases, with 9 bases spanning the gap. The CDR3 coding sequence is TGTGCCAGCACCCTGAGTGACTATGGCTACACCTTC. It translates to CASTLSDYGYTF.

The rearrangement links TRBV3-1 (or the pseudogene TRBV3-2) to TRBJ1-5; TRBD1 matches 8 bases. J gave up 11 bases and V 3 bases, and 3 bases lay outside the gene matches. This CDR3 contains 12 residues. Germline V lookup: CDR1 LGHDT, CDR2 YNNKEL (reference sequence). As DNA, the CDR3 is TGTGCCAGCAGCCAGGACAGGGAAACCCAGCATTTT. This sequence encodes CASSQDRETQHF.

This clone was found a few times. CDR3: CASRLPGQGQYEQYF. The CDR3 nucleotides are TGTGCCAGCAGATTACCGGGACAGGGCCAGTACGAGCAGTACTTC. This chain joins TRBV6-5 and TRBJ2-7, with 9 bases matching TRBD1. Unmatched junction bases numbered 10, after V lost 6 bases and J lost 4 bases. CDR3 length equals 15 residues. CDR1 and CDR2 from the germline V gene are MNHEY and SVGAGI.

This rearrangement joins TRBV7-8 to TRBJ1-6; D gene uncertain. The germline CDR1 and CDR2 sequences are SGHVS and FQNEAQ. V was cut by 5 bases and J by 7 bases, with 18 bases left in between. The CDR3 has 16 amino acids. CDR3 protein: CASSTNWGIRNSPLHF. The DNA for the CDR3 is TGTGCCAGCAGCACAAACTGGGGAATTAGAAATTCACCCCTCCACTTT.

The J gene is TRBJ1-4, the V gene TRBV29-1; 7 positions agree with TRBD1. This CDR3 comprises 12 residues. V shed 7 bases and J 4 bases; nucleotides not matched to a gene: 3. Germline V gene lookup returns CDR1 SQVTM and CDR2 ANQGSEA. The DNA for the CDR3 is TGCAGCGGGGGACAGATTAATGAAAAACTGTTTTTT. The encoded protein is CSGGQINEKLFF.

CDR3 sequence reads: CASSIGSGTYEQYF. The CDR3 DNA follows: TGTGCCAGTAGTATAGGTAGCGGGACCTACGAGCAGTACTTC. The chain recombines TRBV19 with TRBJ2-7; the match to TRBD2 covers 8 bases. This CDR3 contains 14 residues. V dropped 1 base and J dropped 2; count of bases not matched to a gene: 1. From germline, CDR1 is LNHDA and CDR2 SQIVND (reference sequence).

V is TRBV13 and J is TRBJ2-7, with a possible D match to TRBD1 (6 bases). V lost 5 bases to trimming and J lost 0 bases, with 17 bases between them. This CDR3 is 16 amino acids long. Germline assignment: CDR1 PRHDT and CDR2 FYEKMQ (reference sequence). The DNA of the CDR3 is TGTGCCAGCAGCCCCCCCCAGGACAGCGGCTCCTACGAGCAGTACTTC. This codes for CASSPPQDSGSYEQYF.

The rearrangement links TRBV7-3 to TRBJ2-7; D is ambiguous. Germline CDR1 SGHTA, CDR2 FQGTGA. This CDR3 has 14 residues. V was trimmed by 3 bases and J by 3 bases, leaving 12 bases between them. The CDR3 is CASSFSPRFYEQYF. Here the CDR3 DNA reads TGTGCCAGCAGCTTCTCCCCCCGGTTCTACGAGCAGTACTTC. Looking up the rest from reference TRBV7-3 and TRBJ2-7 gives the full variable domain: GAGVSQTPSNKVTEKGKYVELRCDPISGHTALYWYRQSLGQGPEFLIYFQGTGAADDSGLPNDRFFAVRPEGSVSTLKIQRTERGDSAVYLCASSFSPRFYEQYFGPGTRLTVT.

The chain is built from TRBV20-1 and TRBJ1-1, with D unclear. The CDR3 has 11 residues. V lost 7 bases and J lost 3, with 9 bases in between. CDR1 is DFQATT and CDR2 is SNEGSKA in the germline V gene (reference sequence). CDR3 protein: CSELRHTEAFF. DNA of the CDR3: TGCAGTGAACTCCGGCACACTGAAGCTTTCTTT.

The J gene is TRBJ2-7, the V gene TRBV13; TRBD2 aligns across 12 bases. V dropped 5 bases and J dropped 4; count of bases not matched to a gene: 12. The CDR3 is made up of 17 amino acids. Looked up from germline, CDR1 is PRHDT and CDR2 is FYEKMQ (reference sequence). The CDR3 loop reads CASSRGASGRAGYEQYF. The DNA of the CDR3 is TGTGCCAGCAGCAGGGGCGCTAGCGGGAGGGCTGGGTACGAGCAGTACTTC.

CDR3 nucleotide sequence: TGTGCCAGCAGCAGGATAGGGATTTTAACTGAAGCTTTCTTT. This gives the protein CASSRIGILTEAFF. V and J are TRBV28 and TRBJ1-1; no reliable D call. Per the germline V gene, CDR1 is MDHEN and CDR2 is SYDVKM. The CDR3 loop spans 14 amino acids. Trimming left V 6 bases short and J 5 bases short, with 16 bases between.

V usage is TRBV12-5 and J usage is TRBJ2-2; 7 nucleotides match TRBD2. V lost 7 bases, J lost 6 bases, and 14 bases stayed unmatched. The CDR3 is 16 residues long. Germline-derived CDR1 and CDR2 are LGHNT and FRNRAP. The CDR3: CASASPGWAGAGELFF. CDR3 DNA sequence: TGTGCTAGTGCCTCCCCAGGCTGGGCGGGAGCCGGGGAGCTGTTTTTT.

This chain connects TRBV5-8 to TRBJ2-2, with TRBD2 matching 12 bases. The CDR3 has 18 residues. Germline loops: CDR1 SGHTS, CDR2 YDEGEE. With 4 bases clipped from V and 4 bases from J, the junction kept 11 bases outside the gene matches. CDR3 sequence: CASSVTSGSLVGTGELFF. Here the CDR3 DNA reads TGTGCCAGCAGCGTGACTAGCGGGAGTTTAGTAGGCACCGGGGAGCTGTTTTTT.

The chain has TRBV25-1 and TRBJ2-6; D possibly corresponds to TRBD1 (5 bases). The V end was cut by 4 bases, the J end by 0 bases, with 7 bases between. The CDR3 runs 15 residues. In germline, CDR1 is MGHDK, CDR2 SYGVNS. The CDR3: CASSGDSSGANVLTF. The CDR3 DNA is TGTGCCAGCAGTGGCGACAGCTCTGGGGCCAACGTCCTGACTTTC.